These 23 T cell receptor beta chains were sequenced from one sample in a study of blood T cell repertoires in COVID-19. Generated by immunoSEQ multiplex PCR, the TCRdb table keeps only in-frame clones and is missing some. The sample consists of about 67,000 clones, 75% to 80% of them appearing once. Sample: peripheral blood. The receptors were sampled from a woman aged 60-75 years with acute or convalescent COVID-19.

The chain employs TRBV9 and TRBJ1-1, with TRBD1 as a possible D gene (5 bases). The CDR3 runs to 15 residues. CDR1 and CDR2 from the germline V gene are SGDLS and YYNGEE. Trimming cost V 2 bases and J 0 bases, with 11 bases left between them. The CDR3 nucleotides are TGTGCCAGCAGCGTCGGCATAGGGGTGAACACTGAAGCTTTCTTT. It encodes CASSVGIGVNTEAFF.

This chain joins TRBV13 and TRBJ1-4; 7 nucleotides match TRBD1. CDR1 is PRHDT and CDR2 is FYEKMQ in the germline V gene (reference sequence). The CDR3 consists of 17 residues. V dropped 4 bases and J dropped 8; count of bases not matched to a gene: 16. CDR3 sequence: CASSSRTRTGMDEKLFF. CDR3 coding DNA: TGTGCCAGCAGCTCGCGAACCAGGACAGGCATGGACGAAAAACTGTTTTTT.

CDR3 residues: CASSIAPGAYNEQFF. CDR3 DNA sequence: TGTGCCAGTAGTATAGCCCCGGGAGCGTACAATGAGCAGTTCTTC. V usage is TRBV19 and J usage is TRBJ2-1; possible D gene TRBD2, 6 bases. V lost 1 base, J lost 4 bases, and 11 bases lay in between. Germline V gene lookup returns CDR1 LNHDA and CDR2 SQIVND (reference sequence). The CDR3 extends over 15 amino acids.

The rearrangement uses TRBV30 and TRBJ1-5; unclear D gene. The CDR3 has 13 amino acids. Trimming pared 4 bases from V and 4 bases from J, leaving 11 bases between. CDR1 and CDR2 from the germline V gene are GTSNPN and SVGIG (reference sequence). Here the CDR3 reads CAWNRAINQPQHF. The CDR3 nucleotides are TGTGCCTGGAATCGAGCAATTAATCAGCCCCAGCATTTT.

This clone has just a few counts. The J gene is TRBJ2-4, the V gene TRBV19; 10 bases fit TRBD1. V dropped 11 bases and J dropped 8; count of bases not matched to a gene: 9. This CDR3 region has 13 residues. In germline, CDR1 is LNHDA, CDR2 SQIVND (reference sequence). The DNA for the CDR3 is TGTGCCTGTACCGGGACAGGGGCAGACATTCAGTACTTC. Translation: CACTGTGADIQYF.

The table lists this clone with a few counts. This sequence joins TRBV5-1 and TRBJ2-3; the match to TRBD2 covers 8 bases. The CDR3 runs 17 residues. J lost 5 bases, V lost 0 bases, and 11 bases had no gene match. In germline, CDR1 is SGHRS, CDR2 YFSETQ. This CDR3 reads CASSLGWSGGGGDTQYF. CDR3 nucleotide sequence: TGCGCCAGCAGCTTGGGCTGGAGCGGGGGCGGTGGAGATACGCAGTATTTT.

The V and J genes are TRBV9 and TRBJ2-1, with a weak D call TRBD1 (5 bases). The V gene lost 4 bases and the J gene lost 0 bases, with 14 bases spanning the gap. This CDR3 comprises 16 residues. CDR1 is SGDLS, CDR2 YYNGEE, per germline. CDR3 in amino acids: CASSSQVSSSYNEQFF. CDR3 coding DNA: TGTGCCAGCAGCTCACAGGTCTCTAGCTCCTACAATGAGCAGTTCTTC.

This clone has at least ten counts. The chain is built from TRBV28 and TRBJ1-1, with 7 positions matching TRBD1. Germline V gene data show CDR1 as MDHEN and CDR2 as SYDVKM. This CDR3 is 16 amino acids long. V shed 6 bases, J shed 5 bases, and the junction held 15 bases outside the gene matches. The CDR3 here is CASSPRTGFRETEAFF. CDR3 DNA sequence: TGTGCCAGCAGCCCGAGGACAGGCTTTCGGGAGACTGAAGCTTTCTTT.

This chain joins TRBV5-6 and TRBJ1-1; no reliable D call. Germline V CDR1 and CDR2: SGHDT, YYEEEE. The CDR3 runs to 14 residues. V dropped 6 bases and J dropped 0 bases, with 12 bases sitting between them. CDR3 sequence reads: CASNLQNLNTEAFF. CDR3 DNA: TGTGCCAGCAACCTACAGAACCTGAACACTGAAGCTTTCTTT.

CDR3 amino acids: CASSHMGVHRVRNEQFF. The DNA of the CDR3 is TGTGCCAGCAGCCACATGGGGGTTCACAGGGTGAGGAATGAGCAGTTCTTC. The chain employs TRBV3-1 (or the pseudogene TRBV3-2) and TRBJ2-1; D is perhaps TRBD1 (6 bases). Trimming took off 3 bases at V and 7 bases at J, with 22 bases between the two ends. Germline CDR1 is LGHDT and CDR2 is YNNKEL (reference sequence). CDR3 length: 17 residues.

The chain recombines TRBV4-2 with TRBJ2-7; 7 nucleotides line up with TRBD1. There are 16 residues in the CDR3. The germline V gene encodes CDR1 LGHNA and CDR2 YNFKEQ. V trimming: 0 bases; J trimming: 0 bases; junction bases outside the gene matches: 5. CDR3 nucleotides: TGTGCCAGCAGCCAAGATGGGGCAGGGGGCTCCTACGAGCAGTACTTC. It codes for CASSQDGAGGSYEQYF.

The chain is built from TRBV9 and TRBJ2-5, with 7 bases lining up with TRBD1. The CDR3 has 14 residues. The germline CDR1 and CDR2 sequences are SGDLS and YYNGEE. The V segment lost 0 bases and the J segment 5 bases; nucleotides outside the gene matches: 4. The CDR3 loop is CASSVVGGWETQYF. The CDR3 DNA reads TGTGCCAGCAGCGTAGTAGGGGGCTGGGAGACCCAGTACTTC.

V and J are TRBV4-1 and TRBJ1-5; 10 bases are shared with TRBD1. Trimming at V came to 3 bases and at J to 7 bases, leaving 6 bases not matched to a gene. The CDR3 has 15 residues. Looked up from germline, CDR1 is MGHRA and CDR2 is YSYEKL. As DNA, the CDR3 is TGCGCCAGCAGCCATTCGGACAGGGGGAAACAGCCCCAGCATTTT. This sequence encodes CASSHSDRGKQPQHF.

The V and J genes are TRBV6-5 and TRBJ1-1, with 8 nucleotides matching TRBD1. The germline V gene has CDR1 MNHEY and CDR2 SVGAGI. This CDR3 has 14 amino acids. With V trimmed by 6 bases and J by 5 bases, 8 bases remained unmatched. CDR3 sequence reads: CASREDRVKTEAFF. For the CDR3, the DNA is TGTGCCAGCAGAGAGGACAGGGTAAAGACTGAAGCTTTCTTT.

The table lists this clone with a few counts. CDR3: CAWTGTGVNTIYF. CDR3 in DNA: TGTGCCTGGACGGGCACAGGCGTAAACACCATATATTTT. J is TRBJ1-3 and V is TRBV30; a possible D gene is TRBD1 (5 bases). The CDR3 runs 13 residues. In germline, CDR1 is GTSNPN, CDR2 SVGIG (reference sequence). Trimming left V 4 bases short and J 6 bases short, with 13 bases between.

The chain joins TRBV2 to TRBJ1-4; TRBD1 matches 7 bases. CDR3 length equals 14 residues. Germline V gene lookup returns CDR1 SNHLY and CDR2 FYNNEI. The J segment lost 8 bases and the V segment lost 4 bases, leaving 7 bases of the junction unmatched. The chain's CDR3 is CASSGQGGGEKLFF. The CDR3 bases are TGTGCCAGCAGTGGACAGGGCGGTGGCGAAAAACTGTTTTTT.

The V gene is TRBV7-2, the J gene TRBJ2-7; 9 bases fit TRBD2. The CDR3 has 16 residues. After removal of 5 bases from V and 1 base from J, the junction contained 9 bases not matched to a gene. In germline, CDR1 is SGHTA, CDR2 FQGNSA. The CDR3 DNA reads as TGTGCCAGCAGCCCTCCTCTTCTAGCGGGGTCCTACGAGCAGTACTTC. This sequence encodes CASSPPLLAGSYEQYF.

This chain connects TRBV27 to TRBJ2-7, with 7 bases lining up with TRBD2. The CDR3 has 14 residues. V trimming: 3 bases; J trimming: 4 bases; junction bases outside the gene matches: 6. CDR1 and CDR2 (germline): MNHEY, SMNVEV (reference sequence). The CDR3 DNA follows: TGTGCCAGCAGTTTCGGCAGGGAGGGTTACGAGCAGTACTTC. This codes for CASSFGREGYEQYF.

This rearrangement joins TRBV4-2 to TRBJ2-2, with TRBD1 identical over 7 bases. The CDR3 spans 14 residues. Germline V gives CDR1 LGHNA, CDR2 YNFKEQ. The ends lost 3 bases at V and 8 bases at J; junction bases unmatched: 6. The CDR3 DNA follows: TGTGCCAGCAGCCAGGAAGACAGGGCAGGGGAGCTGTTTTTT. Protein sequence: CASSQEDRAGELFF.

This clone has only one observation. The genes are TRBV19 and TRBJ2-3, with D possibly matching TRBD1 (5 bases). The CDR3 is 14 residues long. V lost 7 bases and J 2 bases, leaving 13 bases between the germline ends. In germline, CDR1 is LNHDA, CDR2 SQIVND (reference sequence). Here the CDR3 reads CASMGPLTTDTQYF. Here the CDR3 DNA reads TGTGCCAGTATGGGGCCGCTGACCACAGATACGCAGTATTTT.

The chain links TRBV29-1 to TRBJ2-7; TRBD2 matches at 8 bases. The CDR3 length is 13 residues. V gave up 4 bases and J gave up 5 bases; unmatched junction bases: 7. Germline lookup yields CDR1 SQVTM and CDR2 ANQGSEA. The CDR3: CSVGPGGTDEQYF. The DNA of the CDR3 is TGCAGCGTTGGTCCGGGGGGGACCGACGAGCAGTACTTC.

V and J are TRBV5-1 and TRBJ2-3; TRBD2 aligns across 11 bases. Per germline, CDR1 SGHRS and CDR2 YFSETQ. V was clipped by 0 bases and J by 1 base; unmatched bases: 1. This CDR3 spans 16 amino acids. CDR3 residues: CASSLATSGGTDTQYF. The CDR3, as DNA: TGCGCCAGCAGCTTGGCGACTAGCGGGGGCACAGATACGCAGTATTTT.

In this sample, this clone turned up once. CDR3 DNA sequence: TGTGCCAGCTCACCGACAGGGTTAGTTGAAAATTCACCCCTCCACTTT. Its translation is CASSPTGLVENSPLHF. The chain is built from TRBV7-2 and TRBJ1-6; TRBD1 matches at 7 bases. V shed 8 bases and J 7 bases; nucleotides not matched to a gene: 14. Germline V lookup: CDR1 SGHTA, CDR2 FQGNSA. The CDR3 loop spans 16 amino acids.